This TCR beta chain was profiled in a study of Graves' ophthalmopathy and Graves' hyperthyroidism. The authors amplified TCR beta CDR3 regions from RNA transcripts. HTBI primers were employed in first-round RT-PCR, then a second-round multiplex PCR followed. TCRdb re-derived calls from the multiplex PCR reads in MiXCR, one entry per CDR3 protein. The data hold roughly 500,000 distinct CDR3 sequences, with around 15% observed a single time. The PBMC fraction was derived from about 10 ml of fresh peripheral blood. V shed 1 base and J shed 0 bases, with 8 bases lying between them. This CDR3 contains 14 residues. Per the germline V gene, CDR1 is SGHRS and CDR2 is YFSETQ. This clonotype was counted a few times.

The chain links TRBV5-1 to TRBJ2-7, with D possibly TRBD2 on 5 matching bases. The source of this sequence is a woman in her thirties with Graves' ophthalmopathy. Sequenced sample: blood. CDR3 loop: CASSLSGLSYEQYF. CDR3 DNA: TGCGCCAGCAGCTTGTCTGGACTCTCCTACGAGCAGTACTTC.